The 28 T cell receptor beta chains given below trace back to one sample, sequenced in a study of technical replicates of blood from a handful of donors. The assay was immunoSEQ multiplex PCR, and TCRdb's table has in-frame clones only and misses some. This sample yields about 75,000 clones, of which 95% to 97% are seen a single time; roughly 0.2% belongs to the top ten. The sequencing sample was made of T cells isolated from PBMCs. These receptors all stem from a human donor in good health.

The rearrangement joins TRBV5-1 to TRBJ2-2; D is possibly TRBD1 (7 bases). V was cut by 2 bases and J by 4 bases, with 9 bases left in between. The CDR3 spans 14 residues. Germline assignment: CDR1 SGHRS and CDR2 YFSETQ. The CDR3 DNA reads TGCGCCAGCAGCTTTCAGGGGGGCACCGGGGAGCTGTTTTTT. As protein: CASSFQGGTGELFF.

This sequence joins TRBV10-3 and TRBJ1-2, with D possibly TRBD1 on 6 matching bases. Trimming left V 3 bases short and J 4 bases short, with 24 bases between. This CDR3 has 18 amino acids. The germline CDR1 and CDR2 sequences are ENHRY and SYGVKD. Written as DNA, the CDR3 is TGTGCCATCAGTGATCCTGCGCTCCCGAGGGGGTATAGCTATGGCTACACCTTC. Translating it yields CAISDPALPRGYSYGYTF.

This rearrangement joins TRBV5-1 to TRBJ2-7; TRBD1 matches at 8 bases. The J segment lost 1 base and the V segment lost 3 bases, leaving 12 bases of the junction unmatched. The germline CDR1 and CDR2 sequences are SGHRS and YFSETQ. The CDR3 has 17 amino acids. CDR3 DNA: TGCGCCAGCAGCTACCGTCGTCCAGGGGGCTCATCCTACGAGCAGTACTTC. Translated: CASSYRRPGGSSYEQYF.

Only one count was recorded for this clone. The CDR3 protein is CASSTNRGYTIYF. CDR3 coding DNA: TGTGCCAGCAGTACCAACAGGGGGTACACCATATATTTT. The chain is built from TRBV28 and TRBJ1-3; 8 positions agree with TRBD1. With 5 bases clipped from V and 8 bases from J, the junction kept 5 bases outside the gene matches. Germline V gives CDR1 MDHEN, CDR2 SYDVKM. CDR3 length equals 13 residues.

This rearrangement joins TRBV11-3 to TRBJ1-5; no reliable D call. V was pared by 5 bases and J by 2 bases, with 7 bases between. The CDR3 sequence is 13 residues long. Germline V gene data show CDR1 as SGHNT and CDR2 as YENEEA. The CDR3 DNA is TGTGCCAGCAGCCACAGTGGCAATCAGCCCCAGCATTTT. It encodes CASSHSGNQPQHF.

This chain connects TRBV6-4 to TRBJ1-4; TRBD1 might be the D (5 bases). The CDR3 has 14 amino acids. Trimming removed 6 bases at V and 6 bases at J, with 14 bases between. Germline values: CDR1 MRHNA, CDR2 SNTAGT. In nucleotides, the CDR3 is TGTGCCAGCAGCGCCGGGACTTCCCATGAAAAACTGTTTTTT. The encoded protein is CASSAGTSHEKLFF.

This chain joins TRBV7-6 and TRBJ1-2; D is ambiguous. V was trimmed by 6 bases and J by 8 bases, leaving 16 bases between them. This CDR3 is 13 amino acids long. Germline assignment: CDR1 SGHVS and CDR2 FNYEAQ. CDR3 amino acids: CASRGRLIDGYTF. Written as DNA, the CDR3 is TGTGCCAGCAGAGGGAGGTTGATCGACGGCTACACCTTC.

The J gene is TRBJ1-2, the V gene TRBV27, with D perhaps matching TRBD1 (5 bases). This CDR3 has 15 residues. The germline gives CDR1 MNHEY, CDR2 SMNVEV (reference sequence). V was pared by 5 bases and J by 4 bases, with 17 bases between. The CDR3 spells CASSQEWLGLYGYTF. The CDR3 bases are TGTGCCAGCAGTCAGGAGTGGTTGGGGCTCTATGGCTACACCTTC.

This rearrangement joins TRBV28 to TRBJ1-5, with D unresolved. The germline CDR1 and CDR2 sequences are MDHEN and SYDVKM. The V gene lost 3 bases and the J gene lost 3 bases, with 9 bases spanning the gap. The CDR3 extends over 14 amino acids. CDR3 DNA: TGTGCCAGCAGTTTGTCCGGGAACAATCAGCCCCAGCATTTT. The encoded protein is CASSLSGNNQPQHF.

The chain has TRBV5-4 and TRBJ2-3; maybe TRBD2 (6 bases). The CDR3 consists of 16 residues. Germline-derived CDR1 and CDR2 are SGHNT and YYREEE (reference sequence). Trimming left V 2 bases short and J 0 bases short, with 13 bases between. CDR3 sequence reads: CASSLGGGTSTDTQYF. The CDR3 DNA follows: TGTGCCAGCAGCTTAGGTGGAGGGACTAGCACAGATACGCAGTATTTT.

V is TRBV29-1 and J is TRBJ2-3; 10 positions match TRBD1. CDR1 and CDR2 from the germline V gene are SQVTM and ANQGSEA. The V and J ends lost 4 bases and 3 bases, in that order; junction bases with no gene match: 4. CDR3 length: 14 amino acids. The CDR3 DNA follows: TGCAGCGTTGGACAGGGACAGGGGACAGATACGCAGTATTTT. Translated: CSVGQGQGTDTQYF.

This clone occurred a few times. V gene TRBV7-9 combines with J gene TRBJ2-7; D not certain. Germline loops: CDR1 SEHNR, CDR2 FQNEAQ (reference sequence). Trimming removed 4 bases from V and 3 bases from J, with 7 bases in between. The CDR3 length is 12 residues. The CDR3 DNA reads TGTGCCAGCAGCTCACTACACTACGAGCAGTACTTC. Its translation is CASSSLHYEQYF.

CDR3 nucleotide sequence: TGTGCCAGCAGCCCACCCCGTTTTGGGCCGACAGAACCGGACTATGGCTACACCTTC. Translation gives CASSPPRFGPTEPDYGYTF. The chain recombines TRBV11-3 with TRBJ1-2, with D possibly matching TRBD1 (5 bases). V was shortened by 5 bases and J by 3 bases, with 28 bases between the two germline ends. Germline V CDR1 and CDR2: SGHNT, YENEEA. The CDR3 extends over 19 amino acids.

This clone was observed once. This chain uses TRBV9 with TRBJ2-7, with a possible D match to TRBD2 (6 bases). Trimming cost V 3 bases and J 3 bases, with 19 bases left between them. The V gene's germline CDR1 is SGDLS and CDR2 YYNGEE. The CDR3 consists of 16 residues. The CDR3 sequence: CASSAATGVGIYEQYF. In nucleotides, the CDR3 is TGTGCCAGCAGCGCTGCTACGGGGGTGGGCATCTACGAGCAGTACTTC.

V usage is TRBV4-1 and J usage is TRBJ2-1; 10 bases are shared with TRBD2. CDR3 length: 14 residues. From germline, CDR1 is MGHRA and CDR2 YSYEKL. With V trimmed by 6 bases and J by 5 bases, 4 bases remained unmatched. The CDR3 here is CASREGLADNEQFF. The CDR3 bases are TGCGCCAGCAGGGAAGGACTAGCGGACAATGAGCAGTTCTTC.

This chain connects TRBV19 to TRBJ2-5, with TRBD1 matching over 7 bases. CDR1 LNHDA and CDR2 SQIVND come from the germline V gene (reference sequence). Unmatched junction bases numbered 3, after V lost 5 bases and J lost 3 bases. The CDR3 length is 13 residues. The CDR3 protein is CASSVTGEETQYF. CDR3 in DNA: TGTGCCAGTAGTGTTACAGGGGAAGAGACCCAGTACTTC.

The chain joins TRBV5-6 to TRBJ2-7; D remains ambiguous. Trimming took off 1 base at V and 7 bases at J, with 9 bases between the two ends. Per germline, CDR1 SGHDT and CDR2 YYEEEE. The CDR3 is made up of 12 amino acids. CDR3 in amino acids: CASSLYAEEQYF. CDR3 coding DNA: TGTGCCAGCAGCTTGTACGCTGAGGAGCAGTACTTC. Filled out from reference TRBV5-6 and TRBJ2-7, the complete variable domain reads DAGVTQSPTHLIKTRGQQVTLRCSPKSGHDTVSWYQQALGQGPQFIFQYYEEEERQRGNFPDRFSGHQFPNYSSELNVNALLLGDSALYLCASSLYAEEQYFGPGTRLTVT.

The genes are TRBV10-2 and TRBJ2-1; TRBD2 agrees at 8 bases. V lost 0 bases and J lost 7; bases outside the gene matches: 8. Germline V gene lookup returns CDR1 WSHSY and CDR2 SAAADI. The length of the CDR3 is 16 residues. CDR3 sequence (DNA): TGCGCCAGCAGTGAGTCTCCGGGAGGGCCTATGAATGAGCAGTTCTTC. Residues: CASSESPGGPMNEQFF.

CDR3 protein: CASSQAGHDQPQHF. CDR3 nucleotides: TGCGCCAGCAGCCAAGCTGGCCACGATCAGCCCCAGCATTTT. This chain connects TRBV4-1 to TRBJ1-5; D not certain. Per the germline V gene, CDR1 is MGHRA and CDR2 is YSYEKL. Trimming removed 1 base from V and 5 bases from J, with 9 bases in between. The CDR3 sequence is 14 residues long.

This chain joins TRBV11-3 and TRBJ1-1; weak D call: TRBD1 (5 bases). The CDR3 loop spans 12 amino acids. V dropped 10 bases and J dropped 1 base, with 10 bases sitting between them. CDR1 SGHNT and CDR2 YENEEA come from the germline V gene. CDR3 protein: CATKTENTEAFF. The CDR3, as DNA: TGTGCCACCAAGACAGAGAACACTGAAGCTTTCTTT.

The chain employs TRBV5-6 and TRBJ1-2, with TRBD1 matching over 11 bases. This CDR3 contains 18 residues. Trimming cost V 1 base and J 4 bases; bases outside gene matches: 12. CDR1 is SGHDT and CDR2 is YYEEEE in the germline V gene. CDR3 loop: CASSLLVGQGGFSYGYTF. The CDR3 nucleotides are TGTGCCAGCAGCTTGTTGGTGGGACAGGGGGGTTTTAGCTATGGCTACACCTTC. Supplemented by reference TRBV5-6 and TRBJ1-2, the full variable domain reads DAGVTQSPTHLIKTRGQQVTLRCSPKSGHDTVSWYQQALGQGPQFIFQYYEEEERQRGNFPDRFSGHQFPNYSSELNVNALLLGDSALYLCASSLLVGQGGFSYGYTFGSGTRLTVV.

The genes are TRBV2 and TRBJ2-3; 8 bases match TRBD1. CDR3 length: 14 residues. The germline gives CDR1 SNHLY, CDR2 FYNNEI. Trimming at V came to 4 bases and at J to 6 bases, leaving 6 bases not matched to a gene. The CDR3 region is CASSVTGGADTQYF. CDR3 DNA sequence: TGTGCCAGCAGTGTCACAGGGGGAGCGGATACGCAGTATTTT.

The V and J genes are TRBV15 and TRBJ1-5, with 9 bases that match TRBD1. This CDR3 has 18 amino acids. The germline V gene has CDR1 LNHNV and CDR2 YYDKDF (reference sequence). The V gene end was trimmed by 0 bases and the J gene end by 0 bases; junction bases not matched to a gene: 6. The CDR3 protein is CATSRDRTGAGSNQPQHF. The CDR3 nucleotides read TGTGCCACCAGCAGAGATCGGACAGGGGCGGGTAGCAATCAGCCCCAGCATTTT.

In DNA, the CDR3 is TGTGCCAGCAGCGTAGTGGCTAGCGGGAGCCGTAAGTACATTCAGTACTTC. Residues: CASSVVASGSRKYIQYF. The chain is built from TRBV9 and TRBJ2-4, with 10 bases identical to TRBD2. There are 17 residues in the CDR3. V shed 0 bases and J 8 bases; nucleotides not matched to a gene: 11. Germline V gives CDR1 SGDLS, CDR2 YYNGEE.

The chain is built from TRBV6-5 and TRBJ1-2, with D tentatively TRBD1 (6 bases). The V gene lost 7 bases and the J gene lost 4 bases, with 19 bases spanning the gap. The CDR3 is 15 residues long. CDR1 and CDR2 from the germline V gene are MNHEY and SVGAGI. CDR3 bases: TGTGCCAGCAAAGCTAGCCGGGGGGGCGCCTATGGCTACACCTTC. It codes for CASKASRGGAYGYTF.

The V gene is TRBV5-4, the J gene TRBJ2-3; TRBD1 aligns across 10 bases. Germline assignment: CDR1 SGHNT and CDR2 YYREEE (reference sequence). CDR3 length: 18 residues. V gave up 5 bases and J gave up 6 bases; unmatched junction bases: 18. The CDR3 DNA sequence: TGTGCCAGCAGGGGGGCGGGGACAGGGGAGGGCGGGCCTGATACGCAGTATTTT. Its protein is CASRGAGTGEGGPDTQYF. Full variable domain (outside the CDR3, taken from reference TRBV5-4 and TRBJ2-3): ETGVTQSPTHLIKTRGQQVTLRCSSQSGHNTVSWYQQALGQGPQFIFQYYREEENGRGNFPPRFSGLQFPNYSSELNVNALELDDSALYLCASRGAGTGEGGPDTQYFGPGTRLTVL.

This clone was seen only once. The chain couples TRBV28 to TRBJ1-1, with 7 bases lining up with TRBD1. CDR3 length: 15 amino acids. Germline assignment: CDR1 MDHEN and CDR2 SYDVKM. J was trimmed by 6 bases and V by 5 bases; bases with no gene match: 12. This CDR3 reads CASSPETGYSSEAFF. For the CDR3, the DNA is TGTGCCAGCAGTCCGGAGACAGGGTATTCTTCTGAAGCTTTCTTT.

This chain uses TRBV5-1 with TRBJ2-1, with TRBD2 matching 9 bases. Germline-derived CDR1 and CDR2 are SGHRS and YFSETQ. The CDR3 has 13 residues. With 3 bases clipped from V and 10 bases from J, the junction kept 5 bases outside the gene matches. DNA for the CDR3: TGCGCCAGCAGCTACGGGACTAGCATAGAGCAGTTCTTC. Its protein is CASSYGTSIEQFF.